A single sample is the source of the 5 T cell receptor beta chains below, sequenced in a study of response to subunit inactivated influenza vaccine. Via MiXCR, TCRdb re-called the RT-PCR reads, giving one row per CDR3 protein. The sample includes about 310,000 distinct CDR3 sequences, about 20% seen only once; the top ten take about a tenth. The source was PBMCs from blood, collected about 20 months after vaccination. The source is a man between 50 and 75 years old who received an inactivated influenza vaccine.

The V call is TRBV7-9, the J call TRBJ2-7; TRBD2 matches at 8 bases. CDR3 length equals 14 residues. V was clipped by 2 bases and J by 4 bases; unmatched bases: 4. Germline V gene lookup returns CDR1 SEHNR and CDR2 FQNEAQ (reference sequence). For the CDR3, the DNA is TGTGCCAGCAGCTTAAGCGGGAGAACGTACGAGCAGTACTTC. This encodes CASSLSGRTYEQYF.

In this sample, this clonotype turned up a few times. The chain has TRBV12-3 or TRBV12-4 and TRBJ2-2; a possible D gene is TRBD1 (6 bases). This CDR3 is built from 15 residues. Trimming removed 6 bases from V and 2 bases from J, with 13 bases in between. CDR3 sequence (DNA): TGTGCCAGCAGAGGACCGGGACATAACACCGGGGAGCTGTTTTTT. Translated, it gives CASRGPGHNTGELFF.

This clonotype was seen a few times. This sequence joins TRBV12-3 or TRBV12-4 and TRBJ2-4, with 11 bases aligning to TRBD2. With V trimmed by 6 bases and J by 8 bases, 6 bases remained unmatched. The CDR3 covers 14 residues. CDR3 nucleotides: TGTGCCAGCAGCACTATAGCGGGAGGGGACATTCAGTACTTC. Protein product: CASSTIAGGDIQYF.

V and J are TRBV4-2 and TRBJ2-7; D gene ambiguous. Trimming took 0 bases from V and 2 from J, leaving 11 bases between them. CDR3 size: 15 residues. CDR1 LGHNA and CDR2 YNFKEQ come from the germline V gene. CDR3 nucleotide sequence: TGTGCCAGCAGCCAAGATACGGACGGTACCTACGAGCAGTACTTC. It yields the protein CASSQDTDGTYEQYF.

Only a few counts were recorded for this clonotype. The chain combines TRBV7-2 with TRBJ2-7, with TRBD2 matching over 14 bases. This CDR3 comprises 16 residues. J was trimmed by 6 bases and V by 1 base; bases with no gene match: 5. Per germline, CDR1 SGHTA and CDR2 FQGNSA. CDR3 protein: CASSLEGLAGGVEQYF. Here the CDR3 DNA reads TGTGCCAGCAGCTTAGAAGGACTAGCGGGAGGTGTCGAGCAGTACTTC.